This is a list of T cell receptor beta chains from one sample in a study of cytomegalovirus exposure and HLA in healthy donors. The repertoire was sequenced with immunoSEQ multiplex PCR; TCRdb's copy has only in-frame clones and lacks some. The data hold 150,000 to 200,000 clones, with around 77% observed a single time. Sequenced: PBMCs. These receptors originate from a man between 60 and 75 years old in good health and CMV-seronegative. Each CDR3 is given with its conserved first and last residue. D genes are given only for firm matches. Part of the rows lack a size; the others show once, few, many or a class for expanded clones.

j_call v_call clone_size cdr3_length d_call cdr3_aa cdr3_nt
TRBJ1-3 TRBV5-1 once 19 . CASSGQQDPVSDSGNTIYF TGCGCCAGCAGCGGACAACAGGACCCCGTGTCCGACTCTGGAAACACCATATATTTT
TRBJ1-4 TRBV5-5 . 15 TRBD1 CASSLDRGRNEKLFF TGTGCCAGCAGCTTGGACAGGGGCCGTAATGAAAAACTGTTTTTT
TRBJ2-5 TRBV4-2 once 18 TRBD2 CASSQDGSSGSRQETQYF TGTGCCAGCAGCCAAGATGGCTCTAGCGGGAGTCGGCAAGAGACCCAGTACTTC
TRBJ2-7 TRBV10-1 . 14 . CASTSGLGVGEQYF TGCGCCAGCACTTCGGGACTGGGGGTGGGCGAGCAGTACTTC
TRBJ2-7 TRBV5-4 . 15 TRBD2 CASSSLAGGRGEQYF TGTGCCAGCAGCTCACTAGCGGGAGGGCGTGGGGAGCAGTACTTC
TRBJ1-2 TRBV4-2 . 15 . CASSPNSVVNYGYTF TGTGCCAGCAGCCCCAACAGTGTGGTCAACTATGGCTACACCTTC
TRBJ1-1 TRBV7-3 . 13 . CASSPNRNTEAFF TGTGCCAGCAGCCCAAACAGAAACACTGAAGCTTTCTTT
TRBJ2-5 TRBV5-1 once 14 . CASSLVGSQETQYF TGCGCCAGCAGCTTGGTGGGCAGCCAAGAGACCCAGTACTTC
TRBJ2-3 TRBV19 . 14 . CASNDRSSTDTQYF TGTGCCAGTAATGACAGATCTAGCACAGATACGCAGTATTTT
TRBJ2-5 TRBV27 once 15 . CASSPRPGIVATQYF TGTGCCAGCAGTCCTCGACCCGGGATTGTCGCGACCCAGTACTTC
TRBJ2-5 TRBV21-1 . 14 . CASSKDKRQETQYF TGTGCCAGCAGCAAGGACAAACGACAAGAGACCCAGTACTTC
TRBJ2-7 TRBV5-4 few 11 . CARDKTYEQYF TGTGCCAGGGACAAAACCTACGAGCAGTACTTC
TRBJ2-7 TRBV7-8 . 16 . CASSSDRDWAVSEQYF TGTGCCAGCAGCTCGGACCGGGACTGGGCCGTCAGCGAGCAGTACTTC
TRBJ2-7 TRBV6-6 . 13 . CASSLGNSYEQYF TGTGCCAGCAGCCTAGGAAATTCCTACGAGCAGTACTTC
TRBJ2-2 TRBV4-1 . 14 . CASSQGGSTGELFF TGCGCCAGCAGCCAGGGGGGATCCACCGGGGAGCTGTTTTTT
TRBJ1-3 TRBV7-6 few 17 . CASRLGGVLSSGNTIYF TGTGCCAGCAGATTAGGGGGAGTCCTTTCCTCTGGAAACACCATATATTTT
TRBJ2-3 TRBV10-1 . 13 TRBD2 CASSESGLSTQYF TGCGCCAGCAGTGAGTCGGGACTATCTACGCAGTATTTT
TRBJ2-7 TRBV4-1 few 13 . CASSQPPRNEQYF TGCGCCAGCAGCCAACCTCCGAGGAACGAGCAGTACTTC
TRBJ2-7 TRBV25-1 . 15 TRBD1 CASSESRDRAYEQYF TGTGCCAGCAGTGAATCCCGGGACAGGGCCTACGAGCAGTACTTC
TRBJ1-5 TRBV7-8 once 15 TRBD1 CASTPGQGRNQPQHF TGTGCCAGCACCCCCGGACAGGGGCGCAATCAGCCCCAGCATTTT
TRBJ2-5 TRBV6-6 . 14 . CASSYSDSQETQYF TGTGCCAGCAGTTACTCGGACAGCCAAGAGACCCAGTACTTC
TRBJ2-7 TRBV18 . 14 . CASSPPLAPYEQYF TGTGCCAGCTCACCACCGCTAGCTCCCTACGAGCAGTACTTC
TRBJ2-1 TRBV7-2 . 15 TRBD2 CASSLGLAGVNEQFF TGTGCCAGCAGCTTGGGACTAGCGGGAGTCAATGAGCAGTTCTTC
TRBJ2-7 TRBV2 . 13 TRBD1 CASTGQGDYEQYF TGTGCCAGCACTGGACAGGGGGATTACGAGCAGTACTTC
TRBJ2-5 TRBV29-1 few 16 TRBD2 CSVSAAGLAGEETQYF TGCAGCGTTAGTGCTGCGGGGCTAGCGGGAGAAGAGACCCAGTACTTC
TRBJ2-1 TRBV11-2 . 15 TRBD2 CASSSPSGGHNEQFF TGTGCCAGCAGCTCTCCTAGCGGGGGCCACAATGAGCAGTTCTTC
TRBJ2-2 TRBV30 . 13 . CAWGANAGGELFF TGTGCCTGGGGGGCAAATGCTGGCGGGGAGCTGTTTTTT
TRBJ2-1 TRBV6-6 . 14 TRBD1 CASSWTGTYNEQFF TGTGCCAGCAGTTGGACAGGGACATACAATGAGCAGTTCTTC
TRBJ2-1 TRBV19 . 15 . CASSLPGLAYNEQFF TGTGCCAGTAGTCTACCGGGACTTGCATACAATGAGCAGTTCTTC
TRBJ1-4 TRBV5-4 few 15 TRBD1 CASSLPGQANEKLFF TGTGCCAGCAGCTTACCGGGACAGGCTAATGAAAAACTGTTTTTT
TRBJ1-2 TRBV6-5 . 12 . CASRSVDYGYTF TGTGCCAGCCGCAGTGTGGACTATGGCTACACCTTC
TRBJ2-3 TRBV25-1 . 12 TRBD1 CASSEGTARRYF TGTGCCAGCAGTGAAGGGACAGCCCGGCGGTATTTT
TRBJ2-3 TRBV7-3 . 15 . CASSLTGTGTYTQYF TGTGCCAGCAGCTTAACAGGGACTGGCACATATACGCAGTATTTT
TRBJ2-7 TRBV28 . 15 . CASSSSSSTHYEQYF TGTGCCAGCAGTTCCTCCTCGAGTACCCACTACGAGCAGTACTTC
TRBJ1-4 TRBV5-6 . 14 TRBD1 CASSHGTGNEKLFF TGTGCCAGCAGCCACGGGACAGGGAATGAAAAACTGTTTTTT
TRBJ2-1 TRBV7-8 few 17 TRBD2 CASSTRLAGGNNNEQFF TGTGCCAGCAGCACAAGACTAGCGGGAGGTAATAACAATGAGCAGTTCTTC
TRBJ2-7 TRBV9 few 17 TRBD2 CASSVGERSGLPYEQYF TGTGCCAGCAGCGTAGGGGAGAGGTCGGGACTACCCTATGAGCAGTACTTC
TRBJ2-1 TRBV9 few 15 TRBD2 CASSVGGGSYNEQFF TGTGCCAGCAGCGTAGGGGGGGGCTCCTACAATGAGCAGTTCTTC
TRBJ2-3 TRBV7-2 . 11 . CASSFDYTQYF TGTGCCAGCAGCTTTGACTATACGCAGTATTTT
TRBJ2-3 TRBV30 once 15 . CAWTIGGTTRVAQYF TGTGCCTGGACAATTGGCGGGACCACACGGGTGGCGCAGTATTTT
TRBJ2-7 TRBV29-1 . 12 TRBD1 CSVEGDRDEQYF TGCAGCGTTGAAGGGGACAGGGACGAGCAGTACTTC
TRBJ2-2 TRBV10-3 . 14 . CAISASANTGELFF TGTGCCATCAGTGCCAGTGCCAACACCGGGGAGCTGTTTTTT
TRBJ1-1 TRBV6-5 . 13 . CASSYSKQLEAFF TGTGCCAGCAGTTACTCGAAACAGCTTGAAGCTTTCTTT
TRBJ2-7 TRBV7-9 . 13 . CASSTSQTYEQYF TGTGCCAGCAGCACTAGCCAGACCTACGAGCAGTACTTC